These T cell receptor beta chains were read from a single sample in a study of T cell repertoires in aging, cancer and after chemotherapy. TCRdb ran MiXCR on the multiplex PCR reads and lists one entry per CDR3 protein. Among about 13,000 distinct CDR3 sequences listed, under 30% were seen once. The sequencing input was blood. The receptors derive from a human donor in good health. Each CDR3 is given with its conserved first and last residue. Fields, in order: clone size, V gene, D gene, J gene, CDR3 length, CDR3 DNA, CDR3 protein. D genes are given only for firm matches. The listing skips clone size in some rows; elsewhere it reads once, few, many or a size class.

abundance: medium-sized
v_gene: TRBV7-2
d_gene: NA
j_gene: TRBJ1-2
len: 18
CDR3nt: TGTGCCAGCAGCTTCTGCTGTTGGCACGGTCCGGGAAACTATGGCTACACCTTC
CDR3aa: CASSFCCWHGPGNYGYTF

abundance: NA
v_gene: TRBV24-1
d_gene: TRBD2
j_gene: TRBJ2-7
len: 14
CDR3nt: TGTGCCACCAGTGATTGGGGGGGGATGAACGAGCAGTACTTC
CDR3aa: CATSDWGGMNEQYF

abundance: few
v_gene: TRBV10-3
d_gene: NA
j_gene: TRBJ1-1
len: 13
CDR3nt: TGTGCCATCAGTGAGTTAGAGAACACTGAAGCTTTCTTT
CDR3aa: CAISELENTEAFF

abundance: few
v_gene: TRBV11-2
d_gene: NA
j_gene: TRBJ1-6
len: 14
CDR3nt: TGTGCCAGCAGCTTAAGCTCCTATAATTCACCCCTCCACTTT
CDR3aa: CASSLSSYNSPLHF

abundance: few
v_gene: TRBV7-9
d_gene: NA
j_gene: TRBJ1-1
len: 19
CDR3nt: TGTGCCAGCAGCTTAGGACTGGCGGGGGTAGGGAAGGGGGGCACTGAAGCTTTCTTT
CDR3aa: CASSLGLAGVGKGGTEAFF

abundance: medium-sized
v_gene: TRBV6-5
d_gene: NA
j_gene: TRBJ2-3
len: 13
CDR3nt: TGTGCCAGCAGTTGGATCGAGGGAGATACGCAGTATTTT
CDR3aa: CASSWIEGDTQYF

abundance: NA
v_gene: TRBV29-1
d_gene: TRBD1
j_gene: TRBJ1-2
len: 12
CDR3nt: TGCAGCGTGGGGGACAGGGATGATGGCTACACCTTC
CDR3aa: CSVGDRDDGYTF

abundance: NA
v_gene: TRBV5-1
d_gene: NA
j_gene: TRBJ2-1
len: 16
CDR3nt: TGCGCCAGCAGCTCCCGCCCGGGGCGTTCCTACAATGAGCAGTTCTTC
CDR3aa: CASSSRPGRSYNEQFF

abundance: NA
v_gene: TRBV5-6
d_gene: NA
j_gene: TRBJ1-4
len: 15
CDR3nt: TGCGCCAGCAGCTTGGGGGGGCCAACTAATGAAAAACTGTTTTTT
CDR3aa: CASSLGGPTNEKLFF

abundance: few
v_gene: TRBV18
d_gene: NA
j_gene: TRBJ2-2
len: 14
CDR3nt: TGTGCCAGCCAACTAGACCGGAACGGAGGGGAGCTGTTTTTT
CDR3aa: CASQLDRNGGELFF

abundance: medium-sized
v_gene: TRBV20-1
d_gene: NA
j_gene: TRBJ1-6
len: 13
CDR3nt: TGCAGTGCCACGCAGGGCGGTGATTCACCCCTCCACTTT
CDR3aa: CSATQGGDSPLHF